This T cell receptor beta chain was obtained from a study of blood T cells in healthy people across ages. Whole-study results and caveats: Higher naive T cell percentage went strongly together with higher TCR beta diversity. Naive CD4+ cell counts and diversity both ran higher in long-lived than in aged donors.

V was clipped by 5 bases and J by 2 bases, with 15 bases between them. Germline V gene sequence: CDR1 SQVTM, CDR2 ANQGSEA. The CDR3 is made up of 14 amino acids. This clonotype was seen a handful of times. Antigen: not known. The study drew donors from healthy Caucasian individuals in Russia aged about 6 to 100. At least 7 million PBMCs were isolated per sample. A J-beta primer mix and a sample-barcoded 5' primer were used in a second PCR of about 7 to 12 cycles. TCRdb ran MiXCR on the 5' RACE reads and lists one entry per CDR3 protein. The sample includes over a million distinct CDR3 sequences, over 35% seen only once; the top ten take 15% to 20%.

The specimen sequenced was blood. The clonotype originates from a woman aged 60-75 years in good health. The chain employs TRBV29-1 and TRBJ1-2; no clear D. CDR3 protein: CSVLVRQVNYGYTF. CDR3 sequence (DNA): TGCAGCGTTCTAGTCCGGCAGGTCAACTATGGCTACACCTTC.